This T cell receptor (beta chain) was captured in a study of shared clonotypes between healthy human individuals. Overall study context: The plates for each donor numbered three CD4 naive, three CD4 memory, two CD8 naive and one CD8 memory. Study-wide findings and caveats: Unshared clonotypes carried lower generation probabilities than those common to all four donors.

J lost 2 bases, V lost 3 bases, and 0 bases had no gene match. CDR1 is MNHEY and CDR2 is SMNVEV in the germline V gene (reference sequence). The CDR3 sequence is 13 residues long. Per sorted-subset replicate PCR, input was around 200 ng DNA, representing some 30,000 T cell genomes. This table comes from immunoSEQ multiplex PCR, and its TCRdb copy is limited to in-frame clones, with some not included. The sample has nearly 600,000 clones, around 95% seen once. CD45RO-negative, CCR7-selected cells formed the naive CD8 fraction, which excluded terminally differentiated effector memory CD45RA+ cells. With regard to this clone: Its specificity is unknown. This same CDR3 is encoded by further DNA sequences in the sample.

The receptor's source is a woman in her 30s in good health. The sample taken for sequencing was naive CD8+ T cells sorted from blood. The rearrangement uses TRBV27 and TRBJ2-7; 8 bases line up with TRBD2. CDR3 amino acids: CASSLGLAYEQYF. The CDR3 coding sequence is TGTGCCAGCAGTTTGGGACTAGCCTACGAGCAGTACTTC.